A single sample gave rise to the 10 T cell receptor beta chains below, sequenced in a study of Ad26.COV2.S vaccination and SARS-CoV-2 variants. Treatment described: 15 to 20 received Ad26.COV2.S at low or high dose, single or two shots; about 5 received placebo; per-sample allocation not given. Collection of the samples took place on day 63 after the first injection of vaccine or placebo. The protocol was immunoSEQ multiplex PCR, while the TCRdb copy is restricted to in-frame clones and leaves out a portion. The repertoire holds roughly 680,000 clones, with roughly 90% as singletons. The sample here was peripheral blood, taken in a trial of Ad26.COV2.S vaccine versus placebo. Receptors originate from a person between 18 and 59 years old who received the Ad26.COV2.S COVID-19 vaccine or a placebo.

This clone was picked up one time. This chain connects TRBV3-1 (or the pseudogene TRBV3-2) to TRBJ2-5; D is ambiguous. The V end was cut by 1 base, the J end by 4 bases, with 7 bases between. In germline, CDR1 is LGHDT, CDR2 YNNKEL (reference sequence). This CDR3 has 13 residues. The CDR3 here is CASSQARGETQYF. Written as DNA, the CDR3 is TGTGCCAGCAGCCAAGCCAGAGGAGAGACCCAGTACTTC.

CDR3 in amino acids: CASSSDRAPQHF. DNA of the CDR3: TGTGCCAGCAGCTCGGACCGTGCCCCTCAGCATTTT. The chain joins TRBV7-2 to TRBJ1-5; D ambiguous. The CDR3 runs to 12 residues. CDR1 and CDR2 (germline): SGHTA, FQGNSA. The ends were cut back, 4 bases at V and 13 bases at J, with 14 bases in the middle.

This chain links TRBV11-2 with TRBJ2-7; D assignment may be TRBD1 or TRBD2 (5 bases each). The V end lost 3 bases, the J end lost 0 bases, and 15 bases lay between the germline ends. Germline values: CDR1 SGHAT, CDR2 FQNNGV. The CDR3 is 16 residues long. The CDR3 region has the DNA TGTGCCAGCAGCTTCGGTTGGGGGTTTGGCTCCTACGAGCAGTACTTC. Translation: CASSFGWGFGSYEQYF.

This clone was recorded once. The chain links TRBV24-1 to TRBJ2-1, with TRBD2 identical over 7 bases. Looked up from germline, CDR1 is KGHDR and CDR2 is SFDVKD. The V gene end was trimmed by 5 bases and the J gene end by 6 bases; junction bases not matched to a gene: 9. This CDR3 is 15 amino acids long. CDR3 protein: CATSVGTKVGNEQFF. The CDR3 region has the DNA TGTGCCACCAGTGTGGGGACTAAGGTAGGCAATGAGCAGTTCTTC.

The rearrangement joins TRBV6-5 to TRBJ2-7; 8 nucleotides line up with TRBD1. The CDR3 is 15 residues long. The germline gives CDR1 MNHEY, CDR2 SVGAGI. J lost 3 bases, V lost 0 bases, and 4 bases had no gene match. This CDR3 is CASSYSRQGNYEQYF. The CDR3 coding sequence is TGTGCCAGCAGTTACTCGAGACAGGGGAACTACGAGCAGTACTTC.

CDR3 DNA: TGTGCCAGCTATCGGACTACCTACAATGAGCAGTTCTTC. This sequence encodes CASYRTTYNEQFF. The chain employs TRBV18 and TRBJ2-1, with D possibly TRBD2 on 6 matching bases. The CDR3 has 13 residues. Germline CDR1 and CDR2: KGHSH and LQKENI. Trimming removed 7 bases at V and 2 bases at J, with 9 bases between. The full variable domain, with the rest looked up from reference TRBV18 and TRBJ2-1, is NAGVMQNPRHLVRRRGQEARLRCSPMKGHSHVYWYRQLPEEGLKFMVYLQKENIIDESGMPKERFSAEFPKEGPSILRIQQVVRGDSAAYFCASYRTTYNEQFFGPGTRLTVL.

V usage is TRBV28 and J usage is TRBJ1-6; D perhaps matches TRBD1 (5 bases). V lost 5 bases and J 6 bases, leaving 14 bases between the germline ends. Germline loops: CDR1 MDHEN, CDR2 SYDVKM. CDR3 length: 15 amino acids. Here the CDR3 reads CASSAGRNLNSPLHF. The CDR3 region has the DNA TGTGCCAGCAGTGCGGGACGGAACCTTAATTCACCCCTCCACTTT.

About this clone: This specimen includes other DNA sequences encoding the same CDR3. V gene TRBV12-3 or TRBV12-4 combines with J gene TRBJ1-3; D ambiguous. The CDR3 runs to 13 residues. Between the trimmed V and J ends, which lost 3 bases and 4 bases, there was a span of 7 bases. In nucleotides, the CDR3 is TGTGCCAGCAGTTTTGGTGGGGGAAACACCATATATTTT. This translates into CASSFGGGNTIYF.

J is TRBJ1-1 and V is TRBV28; 7 bases are a match to TRBD1. This CDR3 has 16 residues. The germline CDR1 and CDR2 sequences are MDHEN and SYDVKM. V lost 3 bases to trimming and J lost 7 bases; unmatched junction nucleotides: 14. CDR3: CASSFFTGAMDVEAFF. The CDR3 DNA reads TGTGCCAGCAGTTTCTTTACAGGGGCTATGGACGTTGAAGCTTTCTTT.

The V and J genes are TRBV6-2 or TRBV6-3 and TRBJ1-6; TRBD1 matches at 9 bases. The CDR3 has 16 amino acids. CDR1 is MNHEY, CDR2 SVGEGT, per germline. The J segment lost 9 bases and the V segment lost 0 bases, leaving 6 bases of the junction unmatched. DNA of the CDR3: TGTGCCAGCAGTTACTCGGGACAGGGACCAAGTTCACCCCTCCACTTT. Its translation: CASSYSGQGPSSPLHF.